Shown below are 19 T cell receptor beta chains from a single sample sequenced in a study of graft-versus-host responses after intestinal transplantation. TCRdb's table, derived via immunoSEQ multiplex PCR, lists solely in-frame clones and lacks some. The sample lists around 26,000 clones, less than 95% occurring once. The input for sequencing was PBMCs, taken 156 days after intestinal transplant. The receptors here all came from a human patient who received an intestinal transplant, so some T cells may come from the graft donor.

The rearrangement links TRBV5-5 to TRBJ2-7; TRBD1 might be the D (6 bases). Trimming pared 1 base from V and 6 bases from J, leaving 17 bases between. Per germline, CDR1 SGHKS and CDR2 YYEKEE (reference sequence). This CDR3 spans 15 amino acids. DNA for the CDR3: TGTGCCAGCAGCTTGCCGAACAGGGTATTTGGCGAGCAGTACTTC. Protein: CASSLPNRVFGEQYF. The whole variable domain, remainder taken from reference TRBV5-5 and TRBJ2-7, is DAGVTQSPTHLIKTRGQQVTLRCSPISGHKSVSWYQQVLGQGPQFIFQYYEKEERGRGNFPDRFSARQFPNYSSELNVNALLLGDSALYLCASSLPNRVFGEQYFGPGTRLTVT.

This clone was seen only once. V and J are TRBV15 and TRBJ1-5; perhaps TRBD1 as D (5 bases). The germline CDR1 and CDR2 sequences are LNHNV and YYDKDF (reference sequence). Trimming cost V 0 bases and J 0 bases, with 12 bases left between them. The CDR3 has 17 residues. CDR3 DNA sequence: TGTGCCACCAGCAGAGATCCGGGGACCTATAGCAATCAGCCCCAGCATTTT. It is translated as CATSRDPGTYSNQPQHF.

V and J are TRBV7-8 and TRBJ1-1; D is unresolved. The CDR3 sequence is 13 residues long. Trimming shortened V by 2 bases and J by 5 bases, and 9 bases separated the two germline ends. Germline V gives CDR1 SGHVS, CDR2 FQNEAQ. DNA for the CDR3: TGTGCCAGCAGCTTACTTGTGACGACTGAAGCTTTCTTT. This encodes CASSLLVTTEAFF.

The J gene is TRBJ2-5, the V gene TRBV11-2; a weak D match, TRBD2 (5 bases). The CDR3 loop spans 14 amino acids. Germline CDR1 reads SGHAT; CDR2 reads FQNNGV. V was clipped by 8 bases and J by 0 bases, with 13 bases between them. CDR3 protein: CASPGCRYQETQYF. CDR3 bases: TGTGCCAGCCCGGGGTGTCGCTACCAAGAGACCCAGTACTTC.

This sequence joins TRBV5-5 and TRBJ1-1, with D hard to call. Per the germline V gene, CDR1 is SGHKS and CDR2 is YYEKEE (reference sequence). There are 14 residues in the CDR3. V was shortened by 4 bases and J by 0 bases, with 10 bases between the two germline ends. CDR3 in DNA: TGTGCCAGCAGCCACGACAATATGAACACTGAAGCTTTCTTT. It encodes CASSHDNMNTEAFF.

This rearrangement joins TRBV18 to TRBJ2-5, with 7 nucleotides matching TRBD1. Per the germline V gene, CDR1 is KGHSH and CDR2 is LQKENI. The trim removed 0 bases at V and 4 bases at J, leaving 2 bases unmatched. The length of the CDR3 is 14 residues. This CDR3 is CASSPPDRRETQYF. The CDR3 DNA reads TGTGCCAGCTCACCACCGGACAGGCGAGAGACCCAGTACTTC.

This clone was detected once. The chain's CDR3 is CASSSHPDTSSPEQFF. As DNA, the CDR3 is TGCGCCAGCAGCTCCCACCCCGATACTAGCTCCCCTGAGCAGTTCTTC. The rearrangement joins TRBV5-1 to TRBJ2-1, with D tentatively TRBD2 (6 bases). Germline assignment: CDR1 SGHRS and CDR2 YFSETQ. The CDR3 runs 16 residues. Trimming took 3 bases from V and 9 from J, leaving 22 bases between them.

The genes are TRBV11-2 and TRBJ1-1; D gene ambiguous. The CDR3 extends over 14 amino acids. Trimming left V 4 bases short and J 0 bases short, with 9 bases between. The V gene's germline CDR1 is SGHAT and CDR2 FQNNGV. Written as DNA, the CDR3 is TGTGCCAGCAGCTCGATCAGGATGAACACTGAAGCTTTCTTT. This codes for CASSSIRMNTEAFF.

This chain joins TRBV5-4 and TRBJ2-3; either TRBD1 or TRBD2 may fit D (5 bases each). V lost 0 bases, J lost 6 bases, and 8 bases lay in between. The CDR3 contains 13 residues. CDR1 and CDR2 (germline): SGHNT, YYREEE (reference sequence). CDR3 coding DNA: TGTGCCAGCAGCTTGGGAGGGGAGGATACGCAGTATTTT. This sequence encodes CASSLGGEDTQYF.

The V call is TRBV19, the J call TRBJ2-1, with D possibly TRBD2 on 6 matching bases. Trimming cost V 3 bases and J 3 bases, with 21 bases left between them. In germline, CDR1 is LNHDA, CDR2 SQIVND (reference sequence). The CDR3 totals 18 residues. CDR3 region: CASSMTGSGVGNYNEQFF. CDR3 DNA sequence: TGTGCCAGTAGTATGACCGGGTCGGGAGTAGGTAACTACAATGAGCAGTTCTTC.

This CDR3 reads CASSQDFFLPNTGELFF. CDR3 sequence (DNA): TGCGCCAGCAGCCAAGATTTTTTCTTGCCCAACACCGGGGAGCTGTTTTTT. The rearrangement uses TRBV4-3 and TRBJ2-2; D ambiguous. The CDR3 extends over 17 amino acids. The germline V gene has CDR1 LGHNA and CDR2 YSLEER. V was clipped by 0 bases and J by 2 bases, with 13 bases between them.

The rearrangement uses TRBV30 and TRBJ2-6; D unresolved. The CDR3 is 13 amino acids. The germline V gene has CDR1 GTSNPN and CDR2 SVGIG (reference sequence). Trimming removed 8 bases at V and 2 bases at J, with 10 bases between. The CDR3 nucleotides read TGTGCCCGCAGCACCCCTGGGGCCAACGTCCTGACTTTC. As protein: CARSTPGANVLTF.

On this clone itself: Since the CDR3 does not end with the conserved phenylalanine or tryptophan, this likely comes from a read error. The DNA is omitted, as the CDR3 cannot be located on it reliably, and the CDR3 follows TCRdb's listing. V gene TRBV5-6 combines with J gene TRBJ2-7; the DNA was not compared with TRBD1, the D call given in the table. Per the germline V gene, CDR1 is SGHDT and CDR2 is YYEEEE. The CDR3 sequence runs 11 residues, both termini included. The CDR3 sequence: CASSLIFGQGY.

This clone appeared once. This rearrangement joins TRBV4-3 to TRBJ2-4; 7 bases are shared with TRBD1. Losses at the gene ends were 3 bases for V and 7 bases for J; bases not matched to a gene: 6. Germline CDR1 and CDR2: LGHNA and YSLEER. The CDR3 spans 14 residues. CDR3 coding DNA: TGCGCCAGCAGCCACGGGGAAGGGGGCAACATTCAGTACTTC. Translated, it gives CASSHGEGGNIQYF.

The CDR3 nucleotides are TGCGCCAGCAGCCAAGATAATGGCGTGGGGTTCGAGACCCAGTACTTC. Translation gives CASSQDNGVGFETQYF. The chain employs TRBV4-1 and TRBJ2-5, with D unclear. The CDR3 is 16 amino acids. The V gene lost 0 bases and the J gene lost 5 bases, with 16 bases spanning the gap. The germline gives CDR1 MGHRA, CDR2 YSYEKL.

This chain joins TRBV11-2 and TRBJ2-6, with a weak D call TRBD1 (6 bases). There are 17 residues in the CDR3. CDR1 and CDR2 (germline): SGHAT, FQNNGV. With 3 bases removed from V and 3 bases from J, the gap between germline ends came to 15 bases. The chain's CDR3 is CASSLGVEGVGANVLTF. As DNA, the CDR3 is TGTGCCAGCAGCTTGGGCGTTGAGGGGGTTGGGGCCAACGTCCTGACTTTC.

V is TRBV30 and J is TRBJ2-1, with D tentatively TRBD2 (6 bases). The CDR3 length is 15 residues. Germline lookup yields CDR1 GTSNPN and CDR2 SVGIG (reference sequence). The V end was cut by 0 bases, the J end by 3 bases, with 12 bases between. The DNA of the CDR3 is TGTGCCTGGAGTGTCCCGGGAGAGGACTACAATGAGCAGTTCTTC. It encodes CAWSVPGEDYNEQFF. The full variable domain, rest sourced from reference TRBV30 and TRBJ2-1, is SQTIHQWPATLVQPVGSPLSLECTVEGTSNPNLYWYRQAAGRGLQLLFYSVGIGQISSEVPQNLSASRPQDRQFILSSKKLLLSDSGFYLCAWSVPGEDYNEQFFGPGTRLTVL.

This clone appeared a single time. This sequence joins TRBV5-1 and TRBJ2-1, with 12 nucleotides matching TRBD2. V trimming: 4 bases; J trimming: 2 bases; junction bases outside the gene matches: 1. The germline V gene encodes CDR1 SGHRS and CDR2 YFSETQ. The CDR3 contains 15 residues. CDR3 nucleotide sequence: TGCGCCAGCAGCCTAGCGGGAGGGACCTACAATGAGCAGTTCTTC. Its translation is CASSLAGGTYNEQFF.

The rearrangement uses TRBV28 and TRBJ2-2, with D possibly TRBD2 on 5 matching bases. Between the trimmed V and J ends, which lost 3 bases and 7 bases, there was a span of 18 bases. The CDR3 spans 16 residues. Germline values: CDR1 MDHEN, CDR2 SYDVKM. This CDR3 is CASSFLKRGYIGELFF. DNA for the CDR3: TGTGCCAGCAGTTTTCTCAAGCGAGGGTACATCGGGGAGCTGTTTTTT.